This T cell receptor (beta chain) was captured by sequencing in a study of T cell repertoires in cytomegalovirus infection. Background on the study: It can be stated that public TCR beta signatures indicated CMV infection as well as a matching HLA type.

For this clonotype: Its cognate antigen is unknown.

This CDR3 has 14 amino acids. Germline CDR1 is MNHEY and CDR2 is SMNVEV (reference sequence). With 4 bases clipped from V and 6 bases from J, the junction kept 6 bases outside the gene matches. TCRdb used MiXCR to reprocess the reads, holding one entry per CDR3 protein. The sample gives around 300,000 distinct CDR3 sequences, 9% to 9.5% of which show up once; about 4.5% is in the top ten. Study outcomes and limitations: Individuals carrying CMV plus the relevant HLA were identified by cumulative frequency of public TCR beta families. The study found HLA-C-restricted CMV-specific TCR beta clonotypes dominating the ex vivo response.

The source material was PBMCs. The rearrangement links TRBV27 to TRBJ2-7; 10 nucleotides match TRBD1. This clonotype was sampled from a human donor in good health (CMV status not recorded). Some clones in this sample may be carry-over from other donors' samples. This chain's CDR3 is CASSSPGQGSEQYF. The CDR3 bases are TGTGCCAGCAGTTCCCCGGGACAGGGGAGCGAGCAGTACTTC.